The 17 T cell receptor beta chains below come from one sample, sequenced in a study of cytomegalovirus exposure and HLA in healthy donors. Primers for the PCR totalled 60 Vbeta and 13 Jbeta. Clones were sequenced by immunoSEQ multiplex PCR, and TCRdb holds only the in-frame ones, with some missing. The sample holds about 150,000 clones, 65% to 75% seen once. Sequencing used PBMCs. These receptors all stem from a young man in good health and CMV-seronegative.

The chain uses TRBV5-1 and TRBJ1-5, with 7 bases lining up with TRBD1. Germline lookup yields CDR1 SGHRS and CDR2 YFSETQ. The trim removed 4 bases at V and 4 bases at J, leaving 5 bases unmatched. The CDR3 length is 14 residues. The CDR3 loop reads CASSGGQPNQPQHF. CDR3 sequence (DNA): TGCGCCAGCAGCGGGGGACAGCCTAATCAGCCCCAGCATTTT.

This clone was recorded once. The V gene is TRBV6-5, the J gene TRBJ1-3; D gene unclear. The V gene lost 6 bases and the J gene lost 1 base, with 7 bases spanning the gap. Germline assignment: CDR1 MNHEY and CDR2 SVGAGI. The CDR3 extends over 13 amino acids. This CDR3 is CASSGGSGNTIYF. CDR3 DNA: TGTGCCAGCAGCGGAGGTTCTGGAAACACCATATATTTT.

V is TRBV5-6 and J is TRBJ2-6; no definite D call. The germline V gene has CDR1 SGHDT and CDR2 YYEEEE. This CDR3 is built from 15 residues. Trimming left V 4 bases short and J 0 bases short, with 8 bases between. CDR3: CASSRRVSGANVLTF. CDR3 nucleotides: TGTGCCAGCAGCCGACGGGTCTCTGGGGCCAACGTCCTGACTTTC.

A note on this clone: Mismatch with germline at one junction end may stem from a read error. The chain uses TRBV2 and TRBJ2-6; possible D gene TRBD1, 5 bases. Germline values: CDR1 SNHLY, CDR2 FYNNEI. This CDR3 has 14 residues. CDR3 sequence (DNA): TGTGCCAGCAGGCAGGCTTCTGGGGCCAACGGCCTGACTTTC. Its protein product is CASRQASGANGLTF.

V usage is TRBV2 and J usage is TRBJ1-3, with D possibly TRBD1 on 6 matching bases. This CDR3 region has 15 residues. V was pared by 7 bases and J by 4 bases, with 17 bases between. Germline values: CDR1 SNHLY, CDR2 FYNNEI. The CDR3 sequence is CASTPRVQGGNTIYF. CDR3 DNA: TGTGCCAGCACCCCACGGGTACAGGGAGGAAACACCATATATTTT.

The V and J genes are TRBV6-1 and TRBJ1-1, with a tentative D call TRBD1 (5 bases). V shed 4 bases and J shed 7 bases, with 10 bases lying between them. In germline, CDR1 is MNHNS, CDR2 SASEGT. The CDR3 contains 12 residues. CDR3 in DNA: TGTGCCAGCAGTGCCCAGGGATATGAAGCTTTCTTT. Amino acids: CASSAQGYEAFF.

The chain couples TRBV7-9 to TRBJ2-3; D ambiguous. V lost 11 bases to trimming and J lost 4 bases, with 10 bases between them. Germline lookup yields CDR1 SEHNR and CDR2 FQNEAQ (reference sequence). The CDR3 length is 11 residues. The CDR3 protein is CAPEPSDTQYF. CDR3 DNA: TGTGCCCCCGAGCCCTCAGATACGCAGTATTTT.

The chain has TRBV10-3 and TRBJ2-7, with D maybe TRBD2 (5 bases). Germline V gene lookup returns CDR1 ENHRY and CDR2 SYGVKD. V was cut by 2 bases and J by 10 bases, with 12 bases left in between. The CDR3 consists of 12 residues. The CDR3 DNA reads as TGTGCCATCAGTGAGGGCGGAGGCCGCCAGTACTTC. It codes for CAISEGGGRQYF.

V usage is TRBV6-6 and J usage is TRBJ2-1; 8 bases fit TRBD2. Germline V gene data show CDR1 as MNHNY and CDR2 as SVGAGI (reference sequence). CDR3 length equals 13 residues. The V segment lost 7 bases and the J segment 10 bases; nucleotides outside the gene matches: 9. The CDR3 sequence: CASTGGGENEQFF. CDR3 coding DNA: TGTGCCAGCACGGGGGGGGGTGAGAACGAGCAGTTCTTC.

The CDR3 here is CTAGQGSYNEQFF. CDR3 sequence (DNA): TGCACCGCCGGACAGGGCTCCTACAATGAGCAGTTCTTC. The chain combines TRBV29-1 with TRBJ2-1, with TRBD1 matching over 8 bases. CDR1 SQVTM and CDR2 ANQGSEA come from the germline V gene. CDR3 size: 13 residues.

This clone was seen only once. This chain links TRBV7-9 with TRBJ2-7; TRBD2 aligns across 15 bases. V shed 5 bases, J shed 5 bases, and the junction held 10 bases outside the gene matches. The CDR3 length is 17 residues. Per germline, CDR1 SEHNR and CDR2 FQNEAQ (reference sequence). The chain's CDR3 is CASSSPGTSGGWDEQYF. CDR3 nucleotides: TGTGCCAGCAGCAGCCCAGGGACTAGCGGGGGGTGGGACGAGCAGTACTTC.

The DNA for the CDR3 is TGTGCCAGCAGTTTTGGTGGGGCAGGGTATAACACCGGGGAGCTGTTTTTT. This gives the protein CASSFGGAGYNTGELFF. This chain joins TRBV28 and TRBJ2-2, with a tentative D call TRBD1 (5 bases). The CDR3 covers 17 residues. The germline V and J ends were trimmed by 3 bases and 2 bases, with 16 bases remaining between them. The V gene's germline CDR1 is MDHEN and CDR2 SYDVKM.

The chain couples TRBV18 to TRBJ2-5, with D possibly TRBD2 on 5 matching bases. The last part of the DNA fits TRBJ2-7 better; the J call may be wrong. The germline gives CDR1 KGHSH, CDR2 LQKENI. CDR3 size: 15 residues. The CDR3 protein is CASSPNRDAPNEQYF. Here the CDR3 DNA reads TGTGCCAGCTCACCGAACCGGGATGCCCCCAACGAGCAGTACTTC.

V gene TRBV7-9 combines with J gene TRBJ1-5; 9 bases map to TRBD1. Germline V lookup: CDR1 SEHNR, CDR2 FQNEAQ (reference sequence). J gave up 6 bases and V 5 bases, and 8 bases lay outside the gene matches. CDR3 length: 15 amino acids. CDR3 residues: CASSPGGTGSQPQHF. The CDR3 DNA follows: TGTGCCAGCAGCCCAGGGGGGACAGGGAGTCAGCCCCAGCATTTT.

This sequence joins TRBV7-9 and TRBJ1-3, with D unclear. Germline V CDR1 and CDR2: SEHNR, FQNEAQ (reference sequence). The CDR3 runs to 16 residues. V was trimmed by 1 base and J by 0 bases, leaving 10 bases between them. The CDR3 coding sequence is TGTGCCAGCAGCTTAGGGGTGGGGAGCTCTGGAAACACCATATATTTT. Its protein product is CASSLGVGSSGNTIYF. The full variable domain, in which reference TRBV7-9 and TRBJ1-3 provide the parts outside the CDR3, is DTGVSQNPRHKITKRGQNVTFRCDPISEHNRLYWYRQTLGQGPEFLTYFQNEAQLEKSRLLSDRFSAERPKGSFSTLEIQRTEQGDSAMYLCASSLGVGSSGNTIYFGEGSWLTVV.

The rearrangement links TRBV6-5 to TRBJ1-2; 7 bases are a match to TRBD1. Germline values: CDR1 MNHEY, CDR2 SVGAGI. The trim removed 2 bases at V and 4 bases at J, leaving 4 bases unmatched. CDR3 length: 14 amino acids. The CDR3 sequence is CASSYGTESYGYTF. Here the CDR3 DNA reads TGTGCCAGCAGTTACGGGACAGAAAGCTATGGCTACACCTTC.

V usage is TRBV5-1 and J usage is TRBJ1-4, with TRBD1 matching 7 bases. J gave up 5 bases and V 3 bases, and 7 bases lay outside the gene matches. CDR3 length: 15 amino acids. CDR1 and CDR2 from the germline V gene are SGHRS and YFSETQ. CDR3 in DNA: TGCGCCAGCAGCTCCACCGGGACAGCGAATGAAAAACTGTTTTTT. Protein product: CASSSTGTANEKLFF.